A selection of T cell receptor beta chains follows, all from one sample in a study of shared clonotypes between healthy human individuals. Assay: immunoSEQ multiplex PCR; the TCRdb copy retains only in-frame clones and omits some. The table has about 680,000 clones, 73% seen once. The sample was memory CD4+ T cells sorted from blood. The receptors were gathered from a woman between 25 and 40 years old in good health. CDR3s include the opening cysteine and the closing phenylalanine or tryptophan. A D gene is named only where the DNA matches it firmly. For some rows the clone size is stated as once, few or many, or as a class when expanded; others skip it.

j_call d_call v_call clone_size cdr3_nt cdr3_aa
TRBJ2-3 TRBD2 TRBV18 . TGTGCCAGCTCACCAGATAGCGGGAACACAGATACGCAGTATTTT CASSPDSGNTDTQYF
TRBJ2-5 . TRBV11-3 many TGTGCCAGCAGCTTGGGGAAAGCGGAGACCCAGTACTTC CASSLGKAETQYF
TRBJ2-3 TRBD2 TRBV27 . TGTGCCAGCAGTTCCCGGACTAGCGGACCCACAGATACGCAGTATTTT CASSSRTSGPTDTQYF
TRBJ2-7 . TRBV6-5 . TGTGCCAGCAGTTACTTGGGGGGTTCCTACGAGCAGTACTTC CASSYLGGSYEQYF
TRBJ2-7 . TRBV10-3 . TGTGCCATCGGCGACCGGGACGCCGAACACCGCGAGCAGTACTTC CAIGDRDAEHREQYF
TRBJ1-2 . TRBV28 . TGTGCCAGCAGTTCCTCGTGGGGGGGGAACTATGGCTACACCTTC CASSSSWGGNYGYTF
TRBJ2-1 TRBD2 TRBV6-1 . TGTGCCAGCAGTGAACGCTGGGGGGGAGGGTTCGATGAGCAGTTCTTC CASSERWGGGFDEQFF
TRBJ2-5 . TRBV10-3 . TGTGCCATCAGTGAGACACTCGGTAGCGGCCAAGAGACCCAGTACTTC CAISETLGSGQETQYF
TRBJ1-4 TRBD1 TRBV5-1 . TGCGCCAGCAGCTACGGACAGGGAAATGAAAAACTGTTTTTT CASSYGQGNEKLFF
TRBJ2-6 . TRBV28 . TGTGCCAGCAGTTCCTACAGGGCTGGGGCCAACGTCCTGACTTTC CASSSYRAGANVLTF
TRBJ2-7 TRBD2 TRBV28 . TGTGCCAGCAGGCCTCTTTTAGGCCTAGCGGGAGTGTCCTACGAGCAGTACTTC CASRPLLGLAGVSYEQYF
TRBJ2-7 . TRBV20-1 . TGCAGTGCTTATGATTCCTACGAGCAGTACTTC CSAYDSYEQYF
TRBJ2-7 TRBD2 TRBV2 . TGTGCCAGCAGGGGACTAGCGGGAGGGCAGGAGCAGTACTTC CASRGLAGGQEQYF
TRBJ1-4 . TRBV16 . TGTGCCAGCAGCCAACAGTATACTAATGAAAAACTGTTTTTT CASSQQYTNEKLFF
TRBJ1-1 . TRBV6-5 few TGTGCCAGCAGTTACTCGGGGGGGAAGAGGACTGAAGCTTTCTTT CASSYSGGKRTEAFF
TRBJ2-7 TRBD2 TRBV19 . TGTGCCAGTAGTATAGTCGCTAGCGGATCCTACGAGCAGTACTTC CASSIVASGSYEQYF
TRBJ1-1 . TRBV2 medium-sized TGTGCCAGCAGAGACGGTCGAGGGTCCACTGAAGCTTTCTTT CASRDGRGSTEAFF
TRBJ2-3 TRBD2 TRBV18 . TGTGCCAGCTCACCGACTAGCGGGAAGGATACGCAGTATTTT CASSPTSGKDTQYF
TRBJ1-6 . TRBV28 . TGTGCCAGCAGGGGAGATGGGAGTCAAACAGTCCACTTT CASRGDGSQTVHF
TRBJ1-1 . TRBV27 . TGTGCCAGCACCCCAAGGGGAGAAGGGAACACTGAAGCTTTCTTT CASTPRGEGNTEAFF
TRBJ2-1 . TRBV7-2 . TGTGCCAGCAGCTTAGAAATTATCGGTAGTGGAGGCAATGAGCAGTTCTTC CASSLEIIGSGGNEQFF
TRBJ2-5 . TRBV28 . TGTGCCAGCAGTTTGTGGGGCAGGGAGAGGGAGACCCAGTACTTC CASSLWGRERETQYF
TRBJ2-1 . TRBV6-5 . TGTGCCAGCAGTTACCACCTAGCAGTAGCCAATGAGCAGTTCTTC CASSYHLAVANEQFF
TRBJ2-4 TRBD2 TRBV19 . TGTGCCAGTAGCCCGACTAGCGGGATTGCCAAAAACATTCAGTACTTC CASSPTSGIAKNIQYF
TRBJ2-5 . TRBV7-3 . TGTGCCAGCAGCCCACCCCTCAGGAACCAAGAGACCCAGTACTTC CASSPPLRNQETQYF
TRBJ2-7 TRBD1 TRBV2 . TGTGCCAGCCTGGGACAGGGCCCCTACGAGCAGTACTTC CASLGQGPYEQYF
TRBJ1-5 TRBD1 TRBV15 . TGTGCCACCGATACGGGACAGGGCGATCAGCCCCAGCATTTT CATDTGQGDQPQHF
TRBJ2-1 TRBD2 TRBV28 once TGTGCCAGCAGTTCCCTATTCTTAGCGGGAGGAGGCGATGAGCAGTTCTTC CASSSLFLAGGGDEQFF
TRBJ2-1 . TRBV6-4 . TGTGCCAGCAGTGACTCAGGGCTGGATGAGCAGTTCTTC CASSDSGLDEQFF
TRBJ2-3 . TRBV7-8 . TGTGCCAGCAGCTTAGGTTCTACGCAGTATTTT CASSLGSTQYF
TRBJ2-1 . TRBV7-8 once TGTGCCAGCAGCTCCGGGGGCGGCGATGAGCAGTTCTTC CASSSGGGDEQFF
TRBJ1-5 . TRBV19 . TGTGCCAGTAGTATCCCGGGAGAGGGGGGGAAGCCCCAGCATTTT CASSIPGEGGKPQHF
TRBJ1-2 TRBD1 TRBV4-1 . TGCGCCAGCAGCGAGGGGCGTTTAGGGGGCGCCGACTATGGCTACACCTTC CASSEGRLGGADYGYTF
TRBJ2-7 TRBD2 TRBV2 . TGTGCCAGCAGTGACGGACTAGCCTGGGAGCAGTACTTC CASSDGLAWEQYF
TRBJ2-5 . TRBV28 . TGTGCCAGCAGTTTGAGGGGATTCAGGGAGACCCAGTACTTC CASSLRGFRETQYF
TRBJ1-1 . TRBV5-4 once TGTGCCAGCAGCCCGGGACACACACAATCGAACACTGAAGCTTTCTTT CASSPGHTQSNTEAFF
TRBJ2-1 TRBD2 TRBV6-6 . TGTGCCAGCAGTCCCAGCGGGAGGGCACATGAGCAGTTCTTC CASSPSGRAHEQFF
TRBJ1-5 . TRBV5-1 . TGCGCCAGCAGCTTGGCCGGGACTAGCAATCAGCCCCAGCATTTT CASSLAGTSNQPQHF
TRBJ2-3 . TRBV18 . TGTGCCAGCTCACGGGTTCGAGCCGAAGTAAGGGCGGCTCGCACAGATACGCAGTATTTT CASSRVRAEVRAARTDTQYF
TRBJ1-2 . TRBV6-1 . TGTGCCAGCAGTGAAAAGACAGGATCCTATGGCTACACCTTC CASSEKTGSYGYTF
TRBJ1-3 TRBD1 TRBV6-1 few TGTGCCAGCAGTGTGGGACAGGGGGCTAATGGAAACACCATATATTTT CASSVGQGANGNTIYF
TRBJ2-5 TRBD1 TRBV2 . TGTGCCAGCAGTGAAAGGGACAGGACCAAGAGTGGGCAGTACTTC CASSERDRTKSGQYF
TRBJ1-2 . TRBV11-2 . TGTGCCAGCAGCCCAGGAGGAGGAGGGGGCTACACCTTC CASSPGGGGGYTF
TRBJ2-5 TRBD2 TRBV5-1 . TGCGCCAGCAGCCAAATAAGTGCGGGGGGGGAGACCCAGTACTTC CASSQISAGGETQYF
TRBJ2-1 . TRBV5-1 . TGCGCCAGCAGCTTGGCACAACAAGACAATGAGCAGTTCTTC CASSLAQQDNEQFF
TRBJ1-5 TRBD1 TRBV15 . TGTGCCACCAGCAGAGGAGACAGGGGTTTTCAGCCCCAGCATTTT CATSRGDRGFQPQHF
TRBJ2-7 TRBD1 TRBV7-2 . TGTGCCAGCAGGAGACAGGGAGATTCCTACGAGCAGTACTTC CASRRQGDSYEQYF
TRBJ1-5 TRBD1 TRBV18 . TGTGCCAGCTCACCACGGACAGGGGGAAATCAGCCCCAGCATTTT CASSPRTGGNQPQHF
TRBJ2-6 TRBD2 TRBV10-3 few TGTGCCATCAGTGCGGCTAGCGGGAGTAATGGGGCCAACGTCCTGACTTTC CAISAASGSNGANVLTF
TRBJ2-7 TRBD1 TRBV6-6 . TGTGCCAGCAGACCGACAGGGGGTCCAAGCTACGAGCAGTACTTC CASRPTGGPSYEQYF
TRBJ1-5 . TRBV5-5 . TGTGCCAGCAGCTTTGCCGACCGCGGTAGTCAGCCCCAGCATTTT CASSFADRGSQPQHF
TRBJ1-2 TRBD1 TRBV11-2 . TGTGCCAGCAGACAGATCAGGGGGGTTAACTATGGCTACACCTTC CASRQIRGVNYGYTF